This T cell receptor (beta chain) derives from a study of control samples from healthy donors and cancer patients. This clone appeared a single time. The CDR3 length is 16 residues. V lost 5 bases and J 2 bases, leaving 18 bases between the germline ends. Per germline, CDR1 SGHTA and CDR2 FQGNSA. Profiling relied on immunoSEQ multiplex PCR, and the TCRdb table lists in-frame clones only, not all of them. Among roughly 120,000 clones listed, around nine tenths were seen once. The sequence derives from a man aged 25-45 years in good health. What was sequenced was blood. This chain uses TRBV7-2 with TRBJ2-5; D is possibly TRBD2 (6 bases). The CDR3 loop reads CASSPRGTQDQETQYF. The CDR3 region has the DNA TGTGCCAGCAGCCCCCGCGGGACTCAAGATCAAGAGACCCAGTACTTC.